This TCR beta chain emerged from a study of T-cell reconstitution after alpha-beta-depleted transplantation in children. The CDR3 runs to 17 residues. V gave up 0 bases and J gave up 1 base; unmatched junction bases: 11. From germline, CDR1 is DFQATT and CDR2 SNEGSKA (reference sequence). This clonotype has more than one count but fewer than ten. Construction of the TCRbeta library involved unique molecular identifiers. Via MiXCR, TCRdb re-called the PCR reads, giving one row per CDR3 protein. Altogether 150,000 to 250,000 distinct CDR3 sequences are present, roughly 14% being singletons, with the ten largest covering roughly 13%.

The receptor comes from a human donor who donated a stem cell graft to a child with acute lymphoblastic leukemia. The sequenced sample was PBMCs from the stem cell graft donor, obtained from the stem cell graft. The chain recombines TRBV20-1 with TRBJ2-7, with 8 positions matching TRBD1. The DNA of the CDR3 is TGCAGTGCTAGAGATCTGACGTGGGACAGGCCGTCCTACGAGCAGTACTTC. This sequence encodes CSARDLTWDRPSYEQYF.